The rows below give T cell receptor beta chains drawn from one sample of a study of shared clonotypes between healthy human individuals. Only in-frame clones appear in the TCRdb table, and some are missing; sequencing was by immunoSEQ multiplex PCR. The data contain some 2,400,000 clones, nearly 97% of them singletons. The material sequenced was naive CD4+ T cells sorted from blood. These receptors originate from a young man in good health. The CDR3 runs from the conserved cysteine through the conserved F or W. The D gene is left open where the match is weak. A row's size may be missing; if present it is once, few, many or a size class.

>TRBV19|TRBJ1-6|NA|NA
TGTGCCAGTACCCCCGGGCCTCCGGGGTCCTACAATTCACCCCTCCACTTT
CASTPGPPGSYNSPLHF
>TRBV27|TRBJ1-5|NA|NA
TGTGCCAGCAGTTACGTCGGCAATCAGCCCCAGCATTTT
CASSYVGNQPQHF
>TRBV4-1|TRBJ1-3|TRBD1|once
TGCGCCAGCAGCCAACCGACAGGGGGATCTGGAAACACCATATATTTT
CASSQPTGGSGNTIYF
>TRBV4-1|TRBJ2-5|NA|once
TGCGCCAGCAGCCAAGGAGCCACCACCGTCCAAGAGACCCAGTACTTC
CASSQGATTVQETQYF
>TRBV19|TRBJ2-3|NA|NA
TGTGCCAGTAAGGTAGGCGGGGCGACTAGCACAGATACGCAGTATTTT
CASKVGGATSTDTQYF
>TRBV5-6|TRBJ2-7|NA|NA
TGTGCCAGCAGCCCCAATAATGCGTTCTACGAGCAGTACTTC
CASSPNNAFYEQYF
>TRBV30|TRBJ2-7|NA|NA
TGTGCCTGGGGGACCTCGGGGCTGCCGATCTACGAGCAGTACTTC
CAWGTSGLPIYEQYF
>TRBV2|TRBJ1-1|NA|NA
TGTGCCAGCAGTGAAGGGGGGACACTGCTTGAAGCTTTCTTT
CASSEGGTLLEAFF
>TRBV5-4|TRBJ2-7|NA|NA
TGTGCCAGCAGCCCGGGGGGCGGTCAGAGCTCCTACGAGCAGTACTTC
CASSPGGGQSSYEQYF
>TRBV11-2|TRBJ1-2|NA|NA
TGTGCCAGCAGTCAGGGATTTAACTATGGCTACACCTTC
CASSQGFNYGYTF
>TRBV5-1|TRBJ2-7|TRBD1|NA
TGCGCCAGCAGCTTGGTGCCGGGACAGGGGGCGGTTGAGCAGTACTTC
CASSLVPGQGAVEQYF
>TRBV7-2|TRBJ2-1|TRBD2|NA
TGTGCCAGCAGCTTGATGGGACTAGCGGGACTCAATGAGCAGTTCTTC
CASSLMGLAGLNEQFF
>TRBV7-2|TRBJ2-7|TRBD1|NA
TGTGCCAGCAGCGAACAGGGGTACGAGCAGTACTTC
CASSEQGYEQYF
>TRBV30|TRBJ1-4|TRBD1|NA
TGTGCCTGGAGTCCGCGTCTAACAGGGGGGAATGAAAAACTGTTTTTT
CAWSPRLTGGNEKLFF
>TRBV18|TRBJ2-7|TRBD2|NA
TGTGCCAGCTCACCAGGGACTAGCGTTTCCTACGAGCAGTACTTC
CASSPGTSVSYEQYF
>TRBV10-3|TRBJ1-6|NA|NA
TGTGCCATCAGTGAAAGGGGTGGGGGATCACCCCTCCACTTT
CAISERGGGSPLHF
>TRBV6-1|TRBJ1-1|NA|NA
TGTGCCACAGGGTACACTGAAGCTTTCTTT
CATGYTEAFF
>TRBV19|TRBJ2-7|NA|NA
TGTGCCAGTAGTATAGGGACCCCCTCGGCGAAAGACGAGCAGTACTTC
CASSIGTPSAKDEQYF
>TRBV7-2|TRBJ1-3|NA|NA
TGTGCCAGCAGCAAAAGGGGTCCTACTGGAAACACCATATATTTT
CASSKRGPTGNTIYF
>TRBV6-5|TRBJ2-3|NA|NA
TGTGCCAGCAGTCAAGGGACACCGACTATAGATACGCAGTATTTT
CASSQGTPTIDTQYF
>TRBV7-9|TRBJ1-1|NA|NA
TGTGCCAGCAGCTTAGACGGCCCTGGTGAAGCTTTCTTT
CASSLDGPGEAFF
>TRBV18|TRBJ1-4|NA|NA
TGTGCCAGCTCACCAGGAACAGCTTTTAATGAAAAACTGTTTTTT
CASSPGTAFNEKLFF
>TRBV7-9|TRBJ2-6|TRBD1|NA
TGTGCCAGCAGCCTCGAAAGGACAGGGAAGTCTGGGGCCAACGTCCTGACTTTC
CASSLERTGKSGANVLTF
>TRBV7-2|TRBJ2-5|NA|NA
TGTGCCAGCAGTTCCCTTGTTGGGAAAGAGACCCAGTACTTC
CASSSLVGKETQYF
>TRBV5-1|TRBJ2-3|NA|NA
TGCGCCAGCAGTACCCGACTTGGGGATACGCAGTATTTT
CASSTRLGDTQYF
>TRBV15|TRBJ1-5|NA|NA
TGTGCCACCAGCCGTAGCAATCAGCCCCAGCATTTT
CATSRSNQPQHF
>TRBV5-4|TRBJ1-2|NA|NA
TGTGCCAGCAGCCGAGGCCGGGCGGACTATGGCTACACCTTC
CASSRGRADYGYTF
>TRBV30|TRBJ1-5|NA|NA
TGTGCCTGGAACCCGGGCGGAAATCAGCCCCAGCATTTT
CAWNPGGNQPQHF
>TRBV18|TRBJ2-3|TRBD1|NA
TGTGCCAGCTCATCCCGGGACAGGGGCCGGAGCACAGATACGCAGTATTTT
CASSSRDRGRSTDTQYF
>TRBV6-6|TRBJ2-1|TRBD1|NA
TGTGCCAGCAGTTACTCGGGGACAGCCAATGAGCAGTTCTTC
CASSYSGTANEQFF
>TRBV5-1|TRBJ2-3|TRBD1|NA
TGCGCCAGCAGCTGGCGACAGGGGGTAGTAGATACGCAGTATTTT
CASSWRQGVVDTQYF
>TRBV19|TRBJ2-2|TRBD1|NA
TGTGCCAGTAGCGGACCGGGACAGGGTTACACCGGGGAGCTGTTTTTT
CASSGPGQGYTGELFF
>TRBV7-2|TRBJ2-3|NA|NA
TGTGCCAGCAGCTTAGGTCCTACCTCAGATACGCAGTATTTT
CASSLGPTSDTQYF
>TRBV28|TRBJ2-7|TRBD2|once
TGTGCCAGCAGTCTAGCGGTCCTCTACGAGCAGTACTTC
CASSLAVLYEQYF
>TRBV5-1|TRBJ1-1|NA|NA
TGCGCCAGCAGCCACGAACAGAACACTGAAGCTTTCTTT
CASSHEQNTEAFF
>TRBV5-1|TRBJ2-2|TRBD1|NA
TGCGCCAGCAGCTTAGACAGGGCCGGGGAGCTGTTTTTT
CASSLDRAGELFF
>TRBV2|TRBJ2-7|TRBD2|NA
TGTGCCAGCATGCTGATGACTAGCGGACCCCTGGAGCAGTACTTC
CASMLMTSGPLEQYF
>TRBV4-1|TRBJ1-3|TRBD1|few
TGCGCCAGCAGCCCGTTACCCCCACAGGGGGATTCTGGAAACACCATATATTTT
CASSPLPPQGDSGNTIYF
>TRBV18|TRBJ1-2|NA|NA
TGTGCCAGCTCCCATGGGGGGGGCTATGGCTACACCTTC
CASSHGGGYGYTF
>TRBV7-2|TRBJ1-2|NA|NA
TGTGCCAGCAGCTTAGGTAATGTGCAGGACGACTATGGCTACACCTTC
CASSLGNVQDDYGYTF
>TRBV23-1|TRBJ2-5|NA|NA
TGCGCCAGCAGACTCACCCCCTTGTGGCTCCACGTCCAAGAGACCCAGTACTTC
CASRLTPLWLHVQETQYF
>TRBV11-2|TRBJ2-2|NA|NA
TGTGCCAGCAGCCCGTCATCATGGCTGCCTAACACCGGGGAGCTGTTTTTT
CASSPSSWLPNTGELFF
>TRBV6-5|TRBJ2-7|NA|NA
TGTGCCAGCAGTCCCCCTGGGGGTGGAAGGGAGCAGTACTTC
CASSPPGGGREQYF
>TRBV4-1|TRBJ1-2|TRBD1|NA
TGCGCCAGCAGCCAACTCTCTGGACAGGCTAACTATGGCTACACCTTC
CASSQLSGQANYGYTF
>TRBV10-3|TRBJ1-1|NA|NA
TGTGCCATCAGCCAAGGGAACACTGAAGCTTTCTTT
CAISQGNTEAFF
>TRBV7-2|TRBJ2-1|TRBD2|NA
TGTGCCAGCAGCGAGGGACTAGCGGGGAATGAGCAGTTCTTC
CASSEGLAGNEQFF
>TRBV18|TRBJ2-7|NA|once
TGTGCCAGCTCGCCGGGGCGGAGCACCTACGAGCAGTACTTC
CASSPGRSTYEQYF